This T cell receptor (beta chain) was sequenced in a study of T-cell reconstitution after alpha-beta-depleted transplantation in children. Preparation of the TCRbeta library was carried out with unique molecular identifiers. TCRdb used MiXCR to reprocess the PCR reads, holding one entry per CDR3 protein. The sample gives approximately 150,000 distinct CDR3 sequences, 8.8% of which show up once; around 18% is in the top ten. CDR1 is SGHRS and CDR2 is YFSETQ in the germline V gene. V was cut by 0 bases and J by 3 bases, with 9 bases left in between. The CDR3 extends over 15 amino acids. Study-wide points: In patients about two months after transplant, alpha-beta T cells reportedly arose from several hundred expanded graft clones.

The sample holds many counts of this clonotype. What it recognizes is unknown. The source is a female patient between 2 and 10 years old who had a stem cell transplant for congenital amegakaryocytic thrombocytopenia, so the T cells may come from the graft donor. The starting material was PBMCs, mostly from graft donor cells, obtained 180 days after TCRalphabeta/CD19-depleted stem cell transplant. The chain is built from TRBV5-1 and TRBJ2-2; maybe TRBD1 (5 bases). The CDR3 loop reads CASSLARAHTGELFF. The CDR3 region has the DNA TGCGCCAGCAGCTTGGCCAGGGCGCACACCGGGGAGCTGTTTTTT.